The source of this T cell receptor (beta chain) is a study of blood T cell repertoires in COVID-19. Study-wide background: COVID-19 samples collected from the United States, Italy and Spain covered acute and convalescent phases.

In the source study's methods: Counts of nucleated cells, estimated from reference gene primer amplification, were obtained. Measured with immunoSEQ multiplex PCR; TCRdb has only the in-frame clones, and not every one. From that table come the V and J calls and clone size; the DNA was used to work out D and trimming. The table has 45,000 to 60,000 clones, about 89% seen once; the top ten hold around 2.2%. Germline V gives CDR1 SGHAT, CDR2 FQNNGV. The CDR3 contains 17 residues. V lost 1 base to trimming and J lost 2 bases; unmatched junction nucleotides: 9. The sample taken for sequencing was peripheral blood. The source of this sequence is a human donor in a cohort sampled during active COVID-19. The chain is built from TRBV11-2 and TRBJ2-5; TRBD2 aligns across 8 bases. This CDR3 is CASSLVVGPGGQETQYF. The CDR3 nucleotides read TGTGCCAGCAGCTTAGTAGTGGGCCCGGGAGGGCAAGAGACCCAGTACTTC.